A selection of T cell receptor beta chains follows, all from one sample in a study of OX40 agonist ivuxolimab in advanced cancers. Produced via immunoSEQ multiplex PCR; TCRdb's table is partial and in-frame only. The table lists some 75,000 clones, nearly 90% of them singletons, with 0.6% to 0.85% in the top ten. Sequencing was performed on CD4+ or CD8+ T cells sorted from blood, taken in a trial of the OX40 agonist ivuxolimab. The receptors were sampled from an adult with an advanced solid tumor such as melanoma, head and neck, liver or kidney cancer. Both conserved end residues are trimmed from each CDR3. Clone size is stated in some rows and not others, as once, few, many or a class when expanded.

.,TRBV9,TRBJ1-2,ASSVAPTTGEGGYT
.,TRBV5-1,TRBJ2-5,ASSALGLAVRETQY
.,TRBV9,TRBJ1-2,ASSVAYAYT
few,TRBV19,TRBJ1-5,ASSMEGADNQPQH
.,TRBV18,TRBJ1-1,ASSPNRAKTNTEAF
.,TRBV30,TRBJ2-2,AWRGLTGELF
.,TRBV30,TRBJ1-1,AWSEGLVGEAF
.,TRBV5-1,TRBJ1-5,ASSFGQLNQPQH
.,TRBV18,TRBJ1-5,ASSPLGGVNQPQH
.,TRBV11-2,TRBJ2-7,ASSSWGGGSEQY
.,TRBV7-2,TRBJ2-7,ASSSGQQQY
once,TRBV10-1,TRBJ1-1,ASSATGGSGEAF
.,TRBV5-1,TRBJ1-5,ASSLEPGPNQPQH
.,TRBV19,TRBJ1-1,ASSRGQRTEAF
.,TRBV19,TRBJ2-7,ASSIGRGTYEQY
.,TRBV11-2,TRBJ2-7,ASSLEDSSYEQY
.,TRBV5-1,TRBJ1-4,ASSTVGREKLF